This T cell receptor (beta chain) came from a study of T cell changes during pregnancy in multiple sclerosis. Here immunoSEQ multiplex PCR was the method, and the copy in TCRdb shows in-frame clones only, minus some. The repertoire holds 20,000 to 25,000 clones, with around nine tenths as singletons. This CDR3 comprises 15 residues. Germline V CDR1 and CDR2: SGHTA, FQGTGA. Trimming cost V 3 bases and J 5 bases; bases outside gene matches: 7. The source is a female donor with multiple sclerosis, enrolled in a pregnancy study. Sequenced here: CD8+ T cells from peripheral blood mononuclear cells, sampled in the first trimester of pregnancy. This chain links TRBV7-3 with TRBJ2-3, with TRBD1 matching over 8 bases. The CDR3 reads CASSLGVQGGDTQYF. As DNA, the CDR3 is TGTGCCAGCAGCTTGGGAGTACAGGGGGGAGATACGCAGTATTTT.